Listed here is a single T cell receptor (beta chain). This CDR3 has 15 amino acids. Losses at the gene ends were 5 bases for V and 6 bases for J; bases not matched to a gene: 5. Germline V gives CDR1 SNHLY, CDR2 FYNNEI. Libraries were prepared by immunoSEQ multiplex PCR; TCRdb keeps only in-frame clonotypes and omits some of them. Among approximately 1.4 million clones listed, 95% to 99% were seen once. This entry belongs to a study of shared clonotypes between healthy human individuals. The sample was naive CD4+ T cells sorted from blood. Sample subset: CD45RA+ positively selected. The chain combines TRBV2 with TRBJ1-5; 12 nucleotides line up with TRBD1. The origin of this receptor is a man under 40 in good health. As DNA, the CDR3 is TGTGCCAGCAGTCAACGGGACAGGGGGCTTCAGCCCCAGCATTTT. It yields the protein CASSQRDRGLQPQHF.